This TCR beta chain was sequenced in a study of early T cells in non-severe SARS-CoV-2 infection. Study-wide background: Sequenced material consisted of bulk RNA (from unsorted whole blood), and chains were unpaired.

The V gene end was trimmed by 2 bases and the J gene end by 7 bases; junction bases not matched to a gene: 13. This CDR3 region has 16 residues. TCRdb re-called the 5' RACE reads through MiXCR, storing one row per CDR3 protein. The profile covers about 62,000 distinct CDR3 sequences, with roughly a tenth appearing a single time and around 1.3% taken by the ten largest. There are a few counts of this clonotype. The rearrangement joins TRBV12-3 or TRBV12-4 to TRBJ1-2; 7 bases are shared with TRBD1. Sequencing was done on a sample of whole blood. This receptor was identified in an adult who was a healthcare worker with PCR-confirmed SARS-CoV-2 infection or an uninfected control (not recorded which). CDR3 DNA: TGTGCCAGCAGTTTATTAGGGGGCCCAGTCAAAGGTGGCTACACCTTC. This codes for CASSLLGGPVKGGYTF.